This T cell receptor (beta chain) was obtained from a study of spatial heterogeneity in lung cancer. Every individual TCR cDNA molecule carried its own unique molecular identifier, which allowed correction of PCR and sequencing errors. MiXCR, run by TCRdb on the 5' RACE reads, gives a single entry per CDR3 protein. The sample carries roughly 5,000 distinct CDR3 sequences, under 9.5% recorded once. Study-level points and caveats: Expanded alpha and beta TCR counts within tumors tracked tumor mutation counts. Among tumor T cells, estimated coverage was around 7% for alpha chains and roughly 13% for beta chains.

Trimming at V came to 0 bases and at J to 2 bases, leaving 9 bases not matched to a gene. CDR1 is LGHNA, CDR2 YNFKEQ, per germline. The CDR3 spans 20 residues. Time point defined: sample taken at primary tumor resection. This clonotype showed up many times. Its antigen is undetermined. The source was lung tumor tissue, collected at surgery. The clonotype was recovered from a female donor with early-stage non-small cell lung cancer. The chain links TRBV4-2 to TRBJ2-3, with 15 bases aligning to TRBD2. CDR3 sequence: CASSQEGLAGGPWTTDTQYF. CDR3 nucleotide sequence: TGTGCCAGCAGCCAAGAGGGACTAGCGGGGGGCCCCTGGACCACAGATACGCAGTATTTT.